The 19 T cell receptor beta chains listed next were all sequenced from one sample in a study of PD-1 blockade in mismatch repair-deficient tumors (dated by TCRdb to about 2017). Libraries were prepared through the immunoSEQ multiplex PCR assay. In its TCRdb copy, this immuneACCESS table keeps in-frame sequences only and misses some clones. Where compared with another copy, unresolved V genes explain less than half of these, and the others have no known cause. The sample table contains about 130,000 clones; only one count was recorded for approximately 91% of them. About 12% of the sample is held by the ten biggest clonotypes. Sample: peripheral blood, taken 72 weeks after starting pembrolizumab. Source of these receptors: an adult with mismatch repair-deficient cancer.

V usage is TRBV10-3 and J usage is TRBJ2-7; a weak D match, TRBD2 (5 bases). The germline V and J ends were trimmed by 6 bases and 5 bases, with 17 bases remaining between them. The CDR3 extends over 14 amino acids. CDR1 ENHRY and CDR2 SYGVKD come from the germline V gene. This CDR3 reads CAIRTAYTGDEQYF. The CDR3, as DNA: TGTGCCATCAGGACGGCCTACACCGGGGACGAGCAGTACTTC.

A single count supports this clone. The chain employs TRBV30 and TRBJ2-1; D is perhaps TRBD2 (6 bases). CDR3 length: 15 amino acids. The V and J ends lost 0 bases and 0 bases respectively, with 9 bases between them. Germline loops: CDR1 GTSNPN, CDR2 SVGIG (reference sequence). CDR3 amino acids: CAWSVDGSSYNEQFF. The DNA of the CDR3 is TGTGCCTGGAGTGTAGACGGGAGCTCCTACAATGAGCAGTTCTTC. The complete variable domain, with remaining parts taken from reference TRBV30 and TRBJ2-1, reads SQTIHQWPATLVQPVGSPLSLECTVEGTSNPNLYWYRQAAGRGLQLLFYSVGIGQISSEVPQNLSASRPQDRQFILSSKKLLLSDSGFYLCAWSVDGSSYNEQFFGPGTRLTVL.

This rearrangement joins TRBV10-1 to TRBJ2-7; no definite D call. Germline lookup yields CDR1 WNHNN and CDR2 SYGVQD (reference sequence). CDR3 length: 12 residues. Trimming removed 7 bases at V and 4 bases at J, with 11 bases between. CDR3 sequence reads: CASNTFQYEQYF. In DNA, the CDR3 is TGCGCCAGCAACACCTTCCAGTACGAGCAGTACTTC.

The chain couples TRBV27 to TRBJ2-7; no firm D call. This CDR3 has 15 residues. The V gene lost 1 base and the J gene lost 5 bases, with 15 bases spanning the gap. Germline values: CDR1 MNHEY, CDR2 SMNVEV (reference sequence). This CDR3 is CASSLYSGVVNEQYF. As DNA, the CDR3 is TGTGCCAGCAGTTTATATTCTGGGGTGGTTAACGAGCAGTACTTC.

J is TRBJ1-2 and V is TRBV20-1; D remains ambiguous. The ends were cut back, 1 base at V and 8 bases at J, with 5 bases in the middle. Germline V gene lookup returns CDR1 DFQATT and CDR2 SNEGSKA (reference sequence). This CDR3 contains 10 residues. DNA of the CDR3: TGCAGTGCTAGAGTGGCGGGCTACACCTTC. It yields the protein CSARVAGYTF.

This rearrangement joins TRBV6-5 to TRBJ1-1; no firm D call. Trimming took 8 bases from V and 2 from J, leaving 15 bases between them. The germline CDR1 and CDR2 sequences are MNHEY and SVGAGI. CDR3 size: 14 residues. The CDR3 DNA reads TGTGCCAGCTTACCTACGGCAATCAACACTGAAGCTTTCTTT. Translation: CASLPTAINTEAFF.

V gene TRBV12-5 combines with J gene TRBJ2-7; D assignment may be TRBD1 or TRBD2 (5 bases each). Germline V gene sequence: CDR1 LGHNT, CDR2 FRNRAP. Trimming stripped 7 bases from V and 2 bases from J, with 24 bases between. There are 17 residues in the CDR3. Here the CDR3 reads CASALVVGRDGPYEQYF. The CDR3 DNA reads as TGTGCTAGTGCCCTGGTAGTAGGTAGGGACGGACCCTACGAGCAGTACTTC.

This clone was observed a handful of times. The V and J genes are TRBV6-5 and TRBJ2-7; the D gene is possibly TRBD2 (6 bases). V was cut by 0 bases and J by 0 bases, with 12 bases left in between. The CDR3 extends over 16 amino acids. Germline CDR1 and CDR2: MNHEY and SVGAGI. The chain's CDR3 is CASSYSLASASYEQYF. CDR3 in DNA: TGTGCCAGCAGTTACTCCTTGGCTAGCGCCTCCTACGAGCAGTACTTC.

The chain links TRBV5-1 to TRBJ1-2, with 7 bases that match TRBD1. The CDR3 consists of 14 residues. V lost 5 bases and J lost 0; bases outside the gene matches: 4. Germline V lookup: CDR1 SGHRS, CDR2 YFSETQ. In DNA form, the CDR3 reads TGCGCCAGCAGTAGACAGGGAGCTAACTATGGCTACACCTTC. Translated, it gives CASSRQGANYGYTF.

This clone was counted only a few times. The chain has TRBV7-3 and TRBJ2-7, with D hard to call. V was cut by 5 bases and J by 2 bases, with 10 bases left in between. CDR1 and CDR2 (germline): SGHTA, FQGTGA. CDR3 length: 13 residues. The CDR3 sequence: CASSPKGTYEQYF. DNA of the CDR3: TGTGCCAGCAGCCCGAAGGGCACCTACGAGCAGTACTTC.

This clone was seen only once. The chain uses TRBV7-2 and TRBJ2-7; D gene unclear. CDR3 length: 13 residues. V lost 0 bases and J 3 bases, leaving 6 bases between the germline ends. CDR1 and CDR2 from the germline V gene are SGHTA and FQGNSA. The CDR3 here is CASSLAGSYEQYF. Written as DNA, the CDR3 is TGTGCCAGCAGCTTAGCTGGCAGCTACGAGCAGTACTTC.

This clone came up once. The chain is built from TRBV15 and TRBJ2-1; TRBD2 matches 9 bases. The trim removed 5 bases at V and 3 bases at J, leaving 5 bases unmatched. CDR3 size: 15 residues. Looked up from germline, CDR1 is LNHNV and CDR2 is YYDKDF (reference sequence). The CDR3 nucleotides are TGTGCCACCAGCGAACGTAGCGGGAGCTACAATGAGCAGTTCTTC. Amino acid sequence: CATSERSGSYNEQFF.

This sequence joins TRBV9 and TRBJ1-3, with D hard to call. The germline V gene encodes CDR1 SGDLS and CDR2 YYNGEE. Trimming pared 5 bases from V and 0 bases from J, leaving 12 bases between. CDR3 length: 15 amino acids. CDR3 DNA: TGTGCCAGCAGTCCGGTACAGAGCTCTGGAAACACCATATATTTT. It encodes CASSPVQSSGNTIYF.

V is TRBV30 and J is TRBJ2-3, with 7 positions matching TRBD1. CDR1 is GTSNPN, CDR2 SVGIG, per germline (reference sequence). V trimming: 2 bases; J trimming: 0 bases; junction bases outside the gene matches: 5. This CDR3 comprises 15 residues. The DNA for the CDR3 is TGTGCCTGGAGTTTAGGGACAGCTAGCACAGATACGCAGTATTTT. Translated, it gives CAWSLGTASTDTQYF.

This sequence joins TRBV2 and TRBJ2-5, with 7 bases fitting TRBD1. Germline V gives CDR1 SNHLY, CDR2 FYNNEI. The length of the CDR3 is 14 residues. V gave up 6 bases and J gave up 4 bases; unmatched junction bases: 8. The CDR3 loop is CASRRAGGSETQYF. Written as DNA, the CDR3 is TGTGCCAGCAGACGGGCAGGGGGATCAGAGACCCAGTACTTC.

The chain employs TRBV4-1 and TRBJ1-1; tentative D call: TRBD1 (6 bases). The CDR3 contains 15 residues. V lost 3 bases and J 4 bases, leaving 15 bases between the germline ends. The germline CDR1 and CDR2 sequences are MGHRA and YSYEKL. CDR3 sequence reads: CASSQTGGGSTEAFF. CDR3 nucleotide sequence: TGCGCCAGCAGCCAGACGGGAGGGGGGAGCACTGAAGCTTTCTTT.

This rearrangement joins TRBV6-6 to TRBJ1-1; 7 nucleotides line up with TRBD1. There are 13 residues in the CDR3. The germline V gene encodes CDR1 MNHNY and CDR2 SVGAGI (reference sequence). V dropped 0 bases and J dropped 11; count of bases not matched to a gene: 6. Written as DNA, the CDR3 is TGTGCCAGCAGTTACTCGACGGAGGGGGCGGCTTTCTTT. It codes for CASSYSTEGAAFF.

The chain links TRBV29-1 to TRBJ2-5; D tentatively fits TRBD1 or TRBD2 (5 bases each). The germline V gene has CDR1 SQVTM and CDR2 ANQGSEA. V lost 7 bases, J lost 0 bases, and 15 bases lay in between. This CDR3 is built from 14 residues. DNA of the CDR3: TGCAGCGCCGCCGGGACCGGGTACCAAGAGACCCAGTACTTC. Residues: CSAAGTGYQETQYF.

The chain uses TRBV7-2 and TRBJ1-1, with 7 bases that match TRBD1. Germline V lookup: CDR1 SGHTA, CDR2 FQGNSA. The CDR3 extends over 15 amino acids. Trimming at V came to 3 bases and at J to 1 base, leaving 5 bases not matched to a gene. CDR3 sequence (DNA): TGTGCCAGCAGCTTCCCCAGGGGGAGGAACACTGAAGCTTTCTTT. Translated: CASSFPRGRNTEAFF. Filled out from reference TRBV7-2 and TRBJ1-1, the complete variable domain reads GAGVSQSPSNKVTEKGKDVELRCDPISGHTALYWYRQSLGQGLEFLIYFQGNSAPDKSGLPSDRFSAERTGGSVSTLTIQRTQQEDSAVYLCASSFPRGRNTEAFFGQGTRLTVV.